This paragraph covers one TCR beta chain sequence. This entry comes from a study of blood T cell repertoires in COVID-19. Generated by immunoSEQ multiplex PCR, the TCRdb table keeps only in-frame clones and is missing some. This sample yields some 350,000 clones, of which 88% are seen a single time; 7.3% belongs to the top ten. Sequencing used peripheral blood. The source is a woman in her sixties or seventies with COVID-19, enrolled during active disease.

In nucleotides, the CDR3 is TGCGCCAGCAGCCAGACACAGCTTTTAGGCGGAAACACCATATATTTT. Protein sequence: CASSQTQLLGGNTIYF. This chain links TRBV4-3 with TRBJ1-3, with D uncertain. Between the trimmed V and J ends, which lost 3 bases and 4 bases, there was a span of 16 bases. CDR3 length: 16 residues. Looked up from germline, CDR1 is LGHNA and CDR2 is YSLEER.